This T cell receptor (beta chain) was recorded in a study of shared clonotypes between healthy human individuals. Terminally differentiated effector memory CD45RA+ cells were excluded by CCR7 positive selection of CD45RO-negative cells. This clone was detected once. Deep was the level used in running the assay. Measured with immunoSEQ multiplex PCR; TCRdb has only the in-frame clones, and not every one. Among hundreds of thousands of clones listed, 95% to 98% were seen once. Germline CDR1 SEHNR, CDR2 FQNEAQ (reference sequence). The CDR3 is made up of 15 amino acids. V gave up 5 bases and J gave up 4 bases; unmatched junction bases: 8.

Material for sequencing was naive CD8+ T cells sorted from blood. The V gene is TRBV7-9, the J gene TRBJ2-7, with 10 nucleotides matching TRBD2. The sequence came from a man aged 25 to 40 in good health. Here the CDR3 DNA reads TGTGCCAGCAGCCGTTTGGCTAGCGGGGGTTACGAGCAGTACTTC. It yields the protein CASSRLASGGYEQYF.